Sequencing of this TCR beta chain was carried out in a study of OX40 agonist ivuxolimab in advanced cancers. Germline loops: CDR1 MDHEN, CDR2 SYDVKM. The CDR3 has 16 residues. Trimming removed 5 bases from V and 7 bases from J; junction bases left unmatched: 16. Assay used: immunoSEQ multiplex PCR; TCRdb lists only in-frame clones, some missing. The sample has approximately 11,000 clones; just over 85% are singletons. The sample in question was CD4+ or CD8+ T cells sorted from blood, obtained in a trial of the OX40 agonist ivuxolimab. The J gene is TRBJ2-7, the V gene TRBV28; 8 bases agree with TRBD1. The clonotype comes from an adult with an advanced solid tumor such as melanoma, head and neck, liver or kidney cancer. In DNA form, the CDR3 reads TGTGCCAGCAGTACCGCAGGGGGCGCCTCTACCAGGGAGCAGTACTTC. Residues: CASSTAGGASTREQYF.